This TCR beta chain was sequenced for a study of T cell responses to AZD1222 COVID-19 vaccine. Whole-study findings and limits: Close to half of all spike-specific TCRs reportedly target regions of the variants that are unmutated. A mostly white British donor set with more females was recruited, and clonal diversity was possibly underestimated. Vaccine-associated CD4 TCRs spanned spike, dominant at 160-218 and 743-854.

Comments on this clone: Antigen unknown.

Germline V CDR1 and CDR2: SQVTM, ANQGSEA. Deletions cut 0 bases from V and 0 bases from J, with 11 bases between. CDR3 size: 15 residues. This table comes from immunoSEQ multiplex PCR, and its TCRdb copy is limited to in-frame clones, with some not included. The sample has 110,000 to 150,000 clones, approximately 90% seen once. Second-dose intervals of approximately 4 or approximately 12 weeks were pooled. The rearrangement links TRBV29-1 to TRBJ1-1; D gene uncertain. This sequence originates from an adult who received the AZD1222 COVID-19 vaccine. Sequencing was performed on peripheral blood, taken 28 days after the second AZD1222 dose. This CDR3 reads CSVEEPQPLNTEAFF. The CDR3 nucleotides read TGCAGCGTTGAAGAACCCCAGCCTTTGAACACTGAAGCTTTCTTT.